This T cell receptor (beta chain) was sequenced during a study of blood T cells in healthy people across ages. Overall study findings and caveats: Per-million-T-cell TCR beta diversity fell roughly linearly with age. More naive CD4+ cells and higher diversity were found in long-lived than in aged donors.

Isolated PBMCs totaled at least 6.5 million in each sample. The second PCR ran about 6 to 12 cycles with a sample-barcoded 5' primer and J-beta primers. CDR3-containing paired-end reads numbered at least 2.5 million in each sample. TCRdb itself ran the 5' RACE reads through MiXCR, one entry per CDR3 protein. The sample holds approximately 1,000,000 distinct CDR3 sequences, roughly 45% seen once. The CDR3 totals 15 residues. Trimming shortened V by 2 bases and J by 6 bases, and 14 bases separated the two germline ends. Germline V gene lookup returns CDR1 SGHTA and CDR2 FQGNSA. About this clonotype: Its target is unknown.

The sequence was collected from a woman aged 55-75 years in good health. The rearrangement uses TRBV7-2 and TRBJ2-1; D uncertain. Sequencing input: blood. The CDR3 DNA sequence: TGTGCCAGCAGCTTAACTCCGAGTCGTCGCAATGAGCAGTTCTTC. This encodes CASSLTPSRRNEQFF.